This passage covers 25 T cell receptor beta chains from one sample sequenced in a study of T cell repertoires in cytomegalovirus infection. TCRdb recomputed calls from the reads with MiXCR, one row per CDR3 protein. This sample yields some 940,000 distinct CDR3 sequences, of which around 29% are seen a single time; more than 12% belongs to the top ten. No cognate antigen is known for these TCRs. The source was cultured CD8+ T cells from PBMCs, collected from culture after CMV antigen stimulation. Receptor source: a human donor in good health (CMV status not recorded). Some clones in this sample may be carry-over from other donors' samples.

This clonotype was detected only a few times. The chain joins TRBV10-3 to TRBJ1-2; a possible D gene is TRBD1 (5 bases). Germline-derived CDR1 and CDR2 are ENHRY and SYGVKD. CDR3 size: 14 residues. Trimming cost V 5 bases and J 8 bases, with 18 bases left between them. The CDR3 loop is CAISQRDVGGGYTF. The CDR3 DNA reads as TGTGCCATCAGTCAACGAGACGTTGGGGGAGGCTACACCTTC.

This clonotype was seen repeatedly, ten times or more. This chain joins TRBV7-2 and TRBJ2-3, with 10 bases lining up with TRBD2. CDR1 SGHTA and CDR2 FQGNSA come from the germline V gene. The CDR3 runs to 15 residues. Germline trimming cut 7 bases from V and 0 bases from J; bases unmatched to any gene: 4. The CDR3 DNA sequence: TGTGCCAGCAACCTAGCGGGGGCAAGCACAGATACGCAGTATTTT. The encoded protein is CASNLAGASTDTQYF.

The CDR3 is CASNLGFSSYNEQFF. As DNA, the CDR3 is TGTGCCAGCAATCTAGGTTTCAGCTCCTACAATGAGCAGTTCTTC. V and J are TRBV12-3 or TRBV12-4 and TRBJ2-1, with D unresolved. V lost 7 bases and J lost 0, with 13 bases in between. The CDR3 covers 15 residues.

The rearrangement joins TRBV7-8 to TRBJ1-4; D ambiguous. V was cut by 5 bases and J by 7 bases, with 14 bases left in between. CDR3 length: 14 residues. Per the germline V gene, CDR1 is SGHVS and CDR2 is FQNEAQ. The DNA for the CDR3 is TGTGCCAGCAGCCACGAAAACACTGTTGAAAAACTGTTTTTT. Its protein product is CASSHENTVEKLFF.

The V and J genes are TRBV9 and TRBJ2-5; D gene ambiguous. Trimming left V 0 bases short and J 5 bases short, with 14 bases between. The length of the CDR3 is 15 residues. Germline V gene lookup returns CDR1 SGDLS and CDR2 YYNGEE. The CDR3 sequence is CASSVGPGRRETQYF. The CDR3 coding sequence is TGTGCCAGCAGCGTAGGCCCCGGAAGGCGGGAGACCCAGTACTTC.

This sequence joins TRBV7-8 and TRBJ2-1, with D perhaps TRBD1 (6 bases). V lost 10 bases and J 6 bases, leaving 10 bases between the germline ends. Germline CDR1 reads SGHVS; CDR2 reads FQNEAQ. The CDR3 covers 11 residues. The CDR3 region has the DNA TGTGCCACCGTAGGGGGCAATGAGCAGTTCTTC. Protein product: CATVGGNEQFF.

This clonotype was observed many times. The genes are TRBV5-5 and TRBJ2-3, with 12 bases fitting TRBD1. Germline lookup yields CDR1 SGHKS and CDR2 YYEKEE (reference sequence). This CDR3 contains 15 residues. Trimming at V came to 3 bases and at J to 3 bases, leaving 2 bases not matched to a gene. The CDR3 is CASSSGQGATDTQYF. For the CDR3, the DNA is TGTGCCAGCAGCTCGGGACAGGGGGCAACAGATACGCAGTATTTT.

V usage is TRBV6-1 and J usage is TRBJ1-6; possibly TRBD1 for D (5 bases). Germline CDR1 reads MNHNS; CDR2 reads SASEGT. V gave up 2 bases and J gave up 12 bases, with 20 bases separating them. The CDR3 extends over 16 amino acids. This CDR3 is CASSEIKGLPREPLHF. CDR3 DNA sequence: TGTGCCAGCAGTGAAATAAAGGGACTTCCCCGGGAACCCCTCCACTTT.

This chain links TRBV2 with TRBJ2-7; TRBD1 matches 8 bases. Germline assignment: CDR1 SNHLY and CDR2 FYNNEI. Trimming at V came to 6 bases and at J to 7 bases, leaving 8 bases not matched to a gene. The length of the CDR3 is 13 residues. The CDR3, as DNA: TGTGCCAGCAGCCAAAACAGGGGGTATGAGCAGTACTTC. As protein: CASSQNRGYEQYF.

V gene TRBV14 combines with J gene TRBJ1-1, with D maybe TRBD1 (5 bases). The CDR3 is 13 residues long. The germline V and J ends were trimmed by 0 bases and 8 bases, with 10 bases remaining between them. Germline values: CDR1 SGHDN, CDR2 FVKESK. In DNA form, the CDR3 reads TGTGCCAGCAGCCAAGATGTCCACAGGGAAGCTTTCTTT. This gives the protein CASSQDVHREAFF.

This clonotype was detected a few times. V is TRBV12-3 or TRBV12-4 and J is TRBJ2-2; the match to TRBD1 covers 8 bases. The CDR3 contains 16 residues. V shed 6 bases and J 3 bases; nucleotides not matched to a gene: 9. CDR3 amino acids: CASRQDRVADTGELFF. CDR3 coding DNA: TGTGCCAGCAGACAGGACAGGGTAGCGGACACCGGGGAGCTGTTTTTT.

This chain links TRBV7-6 with TRBJ1-1; 9 nucleotides align to TRBD1. The J segment lost 3 bases and the V segment lost 5 bases, leaving 7 bases of the junction unmatched. Germline V lookup: CDR1 SGHVS, CDR2 FNYEAQ. The CDR3 runs 15 residues. The CDR3 loop is CASSLPDRGDTEAFF. CDR3 sequence (DNA): TGTGCCAGCAGCCTTCCGGACAGGGGCGACACTGAAGCTTTCTTT.

This clonotype was detected a few times. J is TRBJ1-1 and V is TRBV19; TRBD1 is a possible D gene (5 bases). The CDR3 has 14 residues. Trimming left V 2 bases short and J 3 bases short, with 10 bases between. In germline, CDR1 is LNHDA, CDR2 SQIVND (reference sequence). This chain's CDR3 is CASSIFLGDTEAFF. CDR3 sequence (DNA): TGTGCCAGTAGTATATTTTTGGGGGACACTGAAGCTTTCTTT. The full variable domain, rest sourced from reference TRBV19 and TRBJ1-1, is DGGITQSPKYLFRKEGQNVTLSCEQNLNHDAMYWYRQDPGQGLRLIYYSQIVNDFQKGDIAEGYSVSREKKESFPLTVTSAQKNPTAFYLCASSIFLGDTEAFFGQGTRLTVV.

The genes are TRBV20-1 and TRBJ2-5, with TRBD2 identical over 11 bases. The CDR3 runs 19 residues. Trimming took 6 bases from V and 0 from J; bases not matched to a gene: 18. Per the germline V gene, CDR1 is DFQATT and CDR2 is SNEGSKA (reference sequence). The CDR3 protein is CSATSLLASGGSNQETQYF. Written as DNA, the CDR3 is TGCAGTGCCACTTCTCTTCTGGCTAGCGGGGGGTCTAACCAAGAGACCCAGTACTTC.

This clonotype has more than one count but fewer than ten. This could be a read error, since a much larger clone is one nucleotide away. The J gene is TRBJ1-1, the V gene TRBV5-1; tentative D call: TRBD1 (6 bases). Germline CDR1 SGHRS, CDR2 YFSETQ. Trimming cost V 3 bases and J 1 base, with 10 bases left between them. The CDR3 contains 14 residues. The CDR3 region has the DNA TGCGCCAGCAGCTGGGGACACGGGAACACTGAAGCTTTCTTT. Protein: CASSWGHGNTEAFF.

The chain links TRBV7-9 to TRBJ1-3; D is perhaps TRBD1 (6 bases). This CDR3 region has 16 residues. V lost 7 bases and J 4 bases, leaving 20 bases between the germline ends. CDR1 and CDR2 from the germline V gene are SEHNR and FQNEAQ (reference sequence). In nucleotides, the CDR3 is TGTGCCAGCACCTTCAGGGGTAGCCGTGGAGGAAACACCATATATTTT. Its protein is CASTFRGSRGGNTIYF.

This clonotype has ten or more counts. A junction boundary mismatches the germline segment, possibly from a read error. The V gene is TRBV12-3 or TRBV12-4, the J gene TRBJ1-1, with 7 bases identical to TRBD1. This CDR3 spans 13 amino acids. This CDR3 is CASSLALDTGATF. The DNA of the CDR3 is TGTGCCAGCAGTTTAGCGCTTGATACAGGGGCGACCTTT.

As regards this clonotype: Because it lacks the conserved phenylalanine or tryptophan at the end, this CDR3 is likely a read error. The chain carries TRBV11-2 and TRBJ2-3; D call uncertain. This CDR3 comprises 11 residues. Germline loops: CDR1 SGHAT, CDR2 FQNNGV. V was trimmed by 10 bases and J by 4 bases, leaving 9 bases between them. The CDR3, as DNA: TGTGCCAACAGTTTATCAGATACGCAGTATTTG. Its protein product is CANSLSDTQYL.

Ten or more counts support this clonotype. The chain combines TRBV7-9 with TRBJ2-1; 10 bases are shared with TRBD2. With 6 bases clipped from V and 1 base from J, the junction kept 12 bases outside the gene matches. The CDR3 has 18 amino acids. Per the germline V gene, CDR1 is SEHNR and CDR2 is FQNEAQ (reference sequence). CDR3 coding DNA: TGTGCCAGCAGTGCCGAGTTGCGACTAGCGGGTTCCTACAATGAGCAGTTCTTC. It encodes CASSAELRLAGSYNEQFF.

This clonotype occurred a few times. This chain links TRBV6-6 with TRBJ2-1; D possibly corresponds to TRBD1 (6 bases). The CDR3 is 14 residues long. Trimming removed 6 bases from V and 0 bases from J, with 9 bases in between. Germline V lookup: CDR1 MNHNY, CDR2 SVGAGI (reference sequence). Written as DNA, the CDR3 is TGTGCCAGCAGCTACAGGGACTCCTACAATGAGCAGTTCTTC. It yields the protein CASSYRDSYNEQFF.

A few counts support this clonotype. V and J are TRBV5-6 and TRBJ2-1; 9 bases align to TRBD1. The junction had 4 bases not matched to a gene; V was cut back by 2 bases and J by 4 bases. This CDR3 has 15 amino acids. Germline CDR1 and CDR2: SGHDT and YYEEEE. The CDR3 here is CASSFGTGIYNEQFF. The CDR3, as DNA: TGTGCCAGCAGCTTTGGGACAGGGATTTACAATGAGCAGTTCTTC.

The chain recombines TRBV7-2 with TRBJ1-2; no firm D call. Deletions cut 0 bases from V and 4 bases from J, with 12 bases between. The germline CDR1 and CDR2 sequences are SGHTA and FQGNSA. The CDR3 is 15 residues long. CDR3 sequence (DNA): TGTGCCAGCAGCTTAGCTGGCAAAGACTTCTATGGCTACACCTTC. Translating it yields CASSLAGKDFYGYTF.

This clonotype was detected a few times. The J gene is TRBJ2-1, the V gene TRBV7-8, with 9 nucleotides matching TRBD2. The germline V gene encodes CDR1 SGHVS and CDR2 FQNEAQ. V gave up 5 bases and J gave up 5 bases; unmatched junction bases: 10. This CDR3 has 16 amino acids. The CDR3 loop is CASSVTGTSLNNEQFF. The CDR3 DNA follows: TGTGCCAGCAGCGTAACCGGGACTAGCCTAAACAATGAGCAGTTCTTC.

V and J are TRBV15 and TRBJ2-5; possible D gene TRBD1, 5 bases. The CDR3 sequence is 15 residues long. Germline CDR1 is LNHNV and CDR2 is YYDKDF (reference sequence). The germline V and J ends were trimmed by 0 bases and 4 bases, with 12 bases remaining between them. The CDR3 nucleotides are TGTGCCACCAGCAGAGACGGACAAGTGGGAGAGACCCAGTACTTC. Its translation is CATSRDGQVGETQYF.

The table lists this clonotype with a few counts. This chain connects TRBV19 to TRBJ1-1; 10 positions match TRBD1. Germline CDR1 reads LNHDA; CDR2 reads SQIVND (reference sequence). This CDR3 has 17 amino acids. Trimming took 4 bases from V and 1 from J; bases not matched to a gene: 9. In DNA form, the CDR3 reads TGTGCCAGTAGTAACCTGACAGGGGGCGAATGGAACACTGAAGCTTTCTTT. Protein product: CASSNLTGGEWNTEAFF. The complete variable domain, with remaining parts taken from reference TRBV19 and TRBJ1-1, reads DGGITQSPKYLFRKEGQNVTLSCEQNLNHDAMYWYRQDPGQGLRLIYYSQIVNDFQKGDIAEGYSVSREKKESFPLTVTSAQKNPTAFYLCASSNLTGGEWNTEAFFGQGTRLTVV.